The source of this TCR beta chain is a study of CD8+ T cells in alopecia areata. After isolation, RNA underwent reverse transcription to generate cDNA as the sequencing template. Measured with immunoSEQ multiplex PCR; TCRdb has only the in-frame clones, and not every one. The table shows fewer than 250,000 clones, with around 60% occurring only once. Study-wide points: Tofacitinib delivered significant drops in scalp clonality and in expanded CD8+ clones among the top 100.

A remark on this clone: Its antigen is undetermined.

Described treatment: oral pan-JAK inhibitor, 5-10 mg twice daily. This TCR was recovered from a human donor with alopecia areata. The sample here was CD4+ T cells sorted from blood, taken at week 4, from a patient treated with tofacitinib.

The CDR3 region is CSVDLGTGRAGELFF. CDR3 in DNA: TGCAGCGTTGATTTAGGGACAGGGAGGGCCGGGGAGCTGTTTTTT. This rearrangement joins TRBV29-1 to TRBJ2-2; 9 bases align to TRBD1. Germline V CDR1 and CDR2: SQVTM, ANQGSEA. The CDR3 spans 15 residues. Trimming cost V 3 bases and J 6 bases; bases outside gene matches: 8.